A selection of T cell receptor beta chains follows, all from one sample in a study of response to subunit inactivated influenza vaccine. TCRdb fed the RT-PCR reads into MiXCR, producing one record per CDR3 protein. This sample has about 500,000 distinct CDR3 sequences, with 16% found just once. The input for sequencing was CD4+ T cells sorted from PBMCs, taken roughly 24 months after vaccination. The source of these receptors is a man aged 50-75 years who received an inactivated influenza vaccine. Each CDR3 is given with its conserved first and last residue. D genes are given only for firm matches. The size field is filled for only some rows; it gives once, few, many or a size class.

V gene	J gene	D gene	clone size	CDR3 protein	CDR3 DNA
TRBV5-1	TRBJ2-7	TRBD2	.	CASSLELAGSYEQYF	TGCGCCAGCAGCTTGGAATTAGCGGGGTCCTACGAGCAGTACTTC
TRBV20-1	TRBJ2-1	.	few	CSVSLMGEQFF	TGCAGTGTGTCCCTGATGGGAGAGCAGTTCTTC
TRBV27	TRBJ2-1	TRBD2	few	CASRTSYSSDEQFF	TGTGCCAGCCGGACTAGTTACTCTTCTGATGAGCAGTTCTTC
TRBV4-2	TRBJ1-2	.	many	CASSQEEGRGNTF	TGTGCCAGCAGCCAAGAGGAAGGACGGGGTAACACCTTC
TRBV7-2	TRBJ2-5	.	few	CASSFGGHQETQYF	TGTGCCAGCAGCTTCGGGGGCCACCAAGAGACCCAGTACTTC
TRBV6-5	TRBJ2-7	.	.	CASSYLGGYEQYF	TGTGCCAGCAGTTACCTAGGGGGCTACGAGCAGTACTTC
TRBV5-4	TRBJ2-6	.	.	CASSTRTTGANVLTF	TGTGCCAGCAGCACCCGGACAACTGGGGCCAACGTCCTGACTTTC
TRBV24-1	TRBJ2-2	TRBD1	.	CATSDGDRASNGGELFF	TGTGCCACCAGTGATGGGGACAGGGCCAGTAACGGCGGGGAGCTGTTTTTT
TRBV5-1	TRBJ2-2	TRBD2	many	CASSPRGGRTGELFF	TGCGCCAGCAGCCCCCGGGGGGGGCGCACCGGGGAGCTGTTTTTT
TRBV12-3/TRBV12-4	TRBJ2-3	TRBD2	.	CASSSHSGRAAYTQYF	TGTGCCAGCAGTTCTCATAGCGGGAGGGCCGCGTATACGCAGTATTTT
TRBV7-2	TRBJ2-7	.	few	CASSLTEEYEQYF	TGTGCCAGCAGCTTAACTGAAGAGTACGAGCAGTACTTC
TRBV29-1	TRBJ2-3	TRBD2	once	CSGGRAGDTQYF	TGCAGCGGGGGGAGGGCCGGGGATACGCAGTATTTT
TRBV7-9	TRBJ2-1	.	.	CASNPPGRGDTNEQFF	TGTGCCAGCAACCCACCGGGAAGGGGAGACACAAATGAGCAGTTCTTC
TRBV10-3	TRBJ2-1	TRBD2	.	CATKRESIEQFF	TGTGCCACTAAGCGGGAGAGCATTGAGCAGTTCTTC
TRBV7-2	TRBJ2-2	.	many	CASSRLLNTGELFF	TGTGCCAGCAGCCGACTCCTTAATACCGGGGAGCTGTTTTTT
TRBV10-3	TRBJ2-2	.	.	CAISGGSETGGELFF	TGTGCCATCAGTGGGGGGAGCGAAACAGGGGGGGAGCTGTTTTTT
TRBV20-1	TRBJ2-1	.	.	CSAGEVVLYYNEQFF	TGCAGTGCCGGAGAGGTAGTCCTGTACTACAATGAGCAGTTCTTC
TRBV7-8	TRBJ1-1	.	few	CASSPGRSMNTEAFF	TGTGCCAGCAGCCCCGGACGCAGTATGAACACTGAAGCTTTCTTT
TRBV7-8	TRBJ1-2	TRBD1	many	CASSSIKRTGGYGYTF	TGTGCCAGCAGCTCAATTAAAAGGACAGGCGGCTATGGCTACACCTTC
TRBV5-8	TRBJ2-7	.	.	CASSLAGGQYF	TGTGCCAGCAGCTTGGCGGGTGGGCAGTACTTC
TRBV7-9	TRBJ2-2	TRBD1	.	CASGPGDSQEVWELFF	TGTGCCAGCGGCCCCGGGGACAGTCAAGAAGTCTGGGAGCTGTTTTTT
TRBV5-1	TRBJ2-5	.	.	CACRQDRTEETQYF	TGCGCCTGCCGACAAGACAGGACTGAAGAGACCCAGTACTTC
TRBV10-2	TRBJ2-5	.	many	CASSTGTQETQYF	TGCGCCAGCAGCACAGGGACGCAAGAGACCCAGTACTTC
TRBV20-1	TRBJ2-1	.	few	CSARGRGSYNEQFF	TGCAGTGCTAGAGGTCGGGGGTCTTACAATGAGCAGTTCTTC
TRBV20-1	TRBJ2-1	.	.	CSARDLLPTPNEQFF	TGCAGTGCTAGAGATCTCTTACCCACCCCCAATGAGCAGTTCTTC
TRBV4-3	TRBJ1-4	.	many	CASSQDLITGRDEKLFF	TGCGCCAGCAGCCAAGATCTCATCACGGGGAGGGATGAAAAACTGTTTTTT
TRBV7-6	TRBJ1-2	.	.	CASSSNSGQSYGYTF	TGTGCCAGCAGCTCCAATTCCGGACAATCCTATGGCTACACCTTC
TRBV6-2/TRBV6-3	TRBJ2-2	.	once	CASKNDYSTGELFF	TGTGCCAGCAAGAACGACTACAGCACCGGGGAGCTGTTTTTT
TRBV20-1	TRBJ1-5	.	.	CSARGGGTGNQPQHF	TGCAGTGCTAGAGGGGGGGGCACGGGCAATCAGCCCCAGCATTTT
TRBV20-1	TRBJ2-7	.	few	CSADLHDRFFYEQYF	TGCAGTGCCGACCTTCATGACAGGTTCTTCTACGAGCAGTACTTC
TRBV20-1	TRBJ2-7	.	.	CSAAGQNYEQYF	TGCAGTGCAGCGGGACAGAACTACGAGCAGTACTTC
TRBV7-6	TRBJ1-1	.	few	CASSRTWNTEAFF	TGTGCCAGCAGCCGAACATGGAACACTGAAGCTTTCTTT
TRBV12-3/TRBV12-4	TRBJ2-3	.	many	CASSLLRPDTQYF	TGTGCCAGCAGTTTGCTGAGGCCAGATACGCAGTATTTT
TRBV24-1	TRBJ1-1	.	few	CATSDGDFTEAFF	TGTGCCACCAGTGACGGGGATTTCACTGAAGCTTTCTTT
TRBV6-2/TRBV6-3	TRBJ2-7	.	.	CASSSGTYEQYF	TGTGCCAGCAGTTCTGGGACCTACGAGCAGTACTTC
TRBV5-4	TRBJ2-7	TRBD1	.	CASSRRTGLFAYEQYF	TGTGCCAGCAGCCGCCGGACAGGACTCTTCGCCTACGAGCAGTACTTC
TRBV5-4	TRBJ2-5	.	many	CASSLRSFLGVETQYF	TGTGCCAGCAGCTTGCGGTCCTTTTTAGGAGTAGAGACCCAGTACTTC
TRBV12-3/TRBV12-4	TRBJ2-7	.	few	CAPRDLCSYEQYF	TGTGCCCCCCGGGACTTGTGTTCCTACGAGCAGTACTTC
TRBV7-9	TRBJ2-2	.	.	CASSPRTPTGELFF	TGTGCCAGCAGCCCAAGGACCCCCACCGGGGAGCTGTTTTTT
TRBV7-2	TRBJ2-1	.	many	CASSLDGAYNEQFF	TGTGCCAGCAGCTTGGACGGGGCGTACAATGAGCAGTTCTTC
TRBV5-5	TRBJ2-3	.	.	CASSWSTDTQYF	TGTGCCAGCAGTTGGAGCACAGATACGCAGTATTTT
TRBV7-9	TRBJ2-3	.	.	CASSRERIRTDTQYF	TGTGCCAGCAGCCGAGAGCGGATCCGAACGGATACGCAGTATTTT
TRBV10-3	TRBJ1-2	TRBD1	.	CAISDGTGAANYGCTF	TGTGCCATCAGTGATGGGACAGGGGCAGCTAACTATGGCTGCACCTTC
TRBV7-2	TRBJ2-7	.	.	CASSLAALSYEQYF	TGTGCCAGCAGCTTAGCGGCGCTATCCTACGAGCAGTACTTC
TRBV4-2	TRBJ2-7	TRBD1	.	CASSKGQGQAYEQYF	TGTGCCAGCAGTAAAGGCCAAGGACAGGCGTACGAGCAGTACTTC
TRBV12-3/TRBV12-4	TRBJ2-2	TRBD2	many	CASAGLAGTGELFF	TGTGCCAGCGCTGGACTAGCGGGCACCGGGGAGCTGTTTTTT
TRBV27	TRBJ2-7	TRBD2	few	CASRLAGGSFYEQYF	TGTGCCAGCAGGCTAGCGGGAGGTTCATTCTACGAGCAGTACTTC
TRBV4-3	TRBJ1-2	.	many	CASSQGPRQGNGYTF	TGCGCCAGCAGCCAAGGCCCCAGACAAGGGAATGGCTACACCTTC
TRBV12-3/TRBV12-4	TRBJ1-3	.	many	CASSQGQGNTIYF	TGTGCCAGCAGCCAAGGACAAGGAAACACCATATATTTT
TRBV28	TRBJ2-3	TRBD2	many	CASTGSSGNEDTQYF	TGTGCCAGCACGGGGTCTAGCGGGAATGAAGATACGCAGTATTTT
TRBV19	TRBJ2-1	.	few	CASRWRAGRDEQFF	TGTGCCAGTAGGTGGCGGGCGGGAAGAGATGAGCAGTTCTTC
TRBV30	TRBJ2-5	.	.	CAWSRQGVETQYF	TGTGCCTGGAGTCGTCAGGGCGTAGAGACCCAGTACTTC
TRBV5-1	TRBJ2-1	TRBD1	many	CASSLGTGGYNEQFF	TGCGCCAGCAGCTTGGGGACAGGGGGCTACAATGAGCAGTTCTTC
TRBV20-1	TRBJ2-2	TRBD2	.	CSARRTSGRLGTGELFF	TGCAGTGCTAGACGGACTAGCGGGAGGTTAGGCACCGGGGAGCTGTTTTTT
TRBV9	TRBJ2-3	.	few	CASSVVPTTDTQYF	TGTGCCAGCAGCGTAGTTCCTACCACAGATACGCAGTATTTT
TRBV6-7	TRBJ2-2	.	few	CASSIGQTGELFF	TGTGCCAGCAGTATAGGACAGACCGGGGAGCTGTTTTTT
TRBV24-1	TRBJ2-3	TRBD1	many	CATSELGRGQGLSTDTQYF	TGTGCCACCAGTGAGCTGGGCAGGGGGCAAGGGTTGAGCACAGATACGCAGTATTTT
TRBV9	TRBJ1-5	.	.	CASSVDPGGQPQHF	TGTGCCAGCAGCGTAGATCCAGGAGGGCAGCCCCAGCATTTT
TRBV24-1	TRBJ1-1	.	.	CATSDLTTAGGAFF	TGTGCCACCAGTGATTTGACGACGGCCGGGGGAGCTTTCTTT